This T cell receptor (beta chain) came from a study of PD-1 blockade in mismatch repair-deficient tumors. Study context: Patients had approximately 11 mismatch repair-deficient cancer types and were previously treated and progressing.

Every patient had mismatch repair deficiency by PCR or immunohistochemistry. Three pembrolizumab responders had their TCRs sequenced. About this clone: Its cognate antigen is unknown.

Produced via immunoSEQ multiplex PCR; TCRdb's table is partial and in-frame only. The table shows 120,000 or so clones, with approximately 86% occurring only once. Regarding the study as a whole: Rapid post-treatment expansion, then contraction, generally preceding radiologic response, marked tumor-resident clones.

This CDR3 comprises 16 residues. CDR1 and CDR2 (germline): ENHRY, SYGVKD. The V gene lost 3 bases and the J gene lost 0 bases, with 12 bases spanning the gap. Material: peripheral blood, obtained 44 weeks after starting pembrolizumab. This TCR came from an adult with mismatch repair-deficient cancer. The genes are TRBV10-3 and TRBJ1-3; D remains ambiguous. In DNA, the CDR3 is TGTGCCATCAGTGAATACGGGAGAAACTCTGGAAACACCATATATTTT. Amino acids: CAISEYGRNSGNTIYF.